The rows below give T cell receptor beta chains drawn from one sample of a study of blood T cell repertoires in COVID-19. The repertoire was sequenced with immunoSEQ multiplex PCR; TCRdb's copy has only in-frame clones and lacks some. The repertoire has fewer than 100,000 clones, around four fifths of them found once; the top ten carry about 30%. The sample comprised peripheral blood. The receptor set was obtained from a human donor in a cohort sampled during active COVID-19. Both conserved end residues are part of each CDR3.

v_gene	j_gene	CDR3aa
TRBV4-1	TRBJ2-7	CASSPGRGSSYEQYF
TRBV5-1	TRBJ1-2	CASSLGEGFFDYGYTF
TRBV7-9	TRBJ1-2	CASSRAGGLLGYGYTF
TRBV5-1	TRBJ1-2	CASRREGDGYTF
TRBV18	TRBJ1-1	CASSLGQLEAFF
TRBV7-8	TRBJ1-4	CASSLGTGAYEKLFF
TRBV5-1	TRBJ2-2	CASSLVALADSTGELFF
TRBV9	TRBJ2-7	CASSVAVATYEQYF
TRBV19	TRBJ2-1	CASSMTSGVYNEQFF
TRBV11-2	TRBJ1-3	CASSFAGKGNTIYF
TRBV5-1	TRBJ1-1	CASSLYGTGRTEAFF
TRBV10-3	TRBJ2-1	CAISGGSDEQFF
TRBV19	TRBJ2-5	CASSIGLAVTRETQYF
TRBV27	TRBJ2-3	CASRQSGTDTQYF
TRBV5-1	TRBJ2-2	CASSLAVLGTGDTGELFF
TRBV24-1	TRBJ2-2	CATSFRDTLDGELFF
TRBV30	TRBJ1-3	CARMDDSSGNTIYF